These 22 T cell receptor beta chains came from one sample sequenced in a study of blood T cell repertoires in COVID-19. The data were produced by immunoSEQ multiplex PCR, yet TCRdb's version contains in-frame clones alone and is incomplete. The sample contains a few hundred thousand clones, around 84% of which appear only once. What was sequenced was PBMCs or T cells enriched from blood (not recorded which). The source of these receptors is a woman aged 40 to 50 with acute COVID-19.

The CDR3 DNA follows: TGTGCCAGCAGCTCCCCAAACCAGGGGGCACGGTATACGCAGTATTTT. It specifies CASSSPNQGARYTQYF. The J gene is TRBJ2-3, the V gene TRBV3-1 (or the pseudogene TRBV3-2); 8 bases align to TRBD1. With V trimmed by 5 bases and J by 7 bases, 14 bases remained unmatched. This CDR3 comprises 16 residues. Germline CDR1 reads LGHDT; CDR2 reads YNNKEL (reference sequence).

This clone was counted once. V is TRBV10-3 and J is TRBJ1-2, with D perhaps TRBD1 (6 bases). V shed 0 bases and J shed 0 bases, with 17 bases lying between them. Germline lookup yields CDR1 ENHRY and CDR2 SYGVKD. The CDR3 is 18 amino acids. The DNA of the CDR3 is TGTGCCATCAGTGAGTCGACCTCAGGGGAGCCTACTAACTATGGCTACACCTTC. Protein product: CAISESTSGEPTNYGYTF.

On this clone: This same CDR3 is encoded by further DNA sequences in the sample. The gene calls are TRBV4-2 and TRBJ2-7, with 7 bases that match TRBD2. V lost 3 bases, J lost 3 bases, and 8 bases stayed unmatched. CDR1 is LGHNA and CDR2 is YNFKEQ in the germline V gene. This CDR3 is 15 amino acids long. CDR3 DNA: TGTGCCAGCAGCCAGGGTCTAGCGGTAAGCTACGAGCAGTACTTC. Its translation is CASSQGLAVSYEQYF.

This chain connects TRBV19 to TRBJ2-5, with 7 nucleotides matching TRBD1. Germline V gene lookup returns CDR1 LNHDA and CDR2 SQIVND (reference sequence). The CDR3 sequence is 16 residues long. Germline trimming cut 6 bases from V and 1 base from J; bases unmatched to any gene: 11. CDR3: CASSGREGQSQETQYF. CDR3 in DNA: TGTGCCAGTAGCGGGCGTGAGGGACAGAGCCAAGAGACCCAGTACTTC.

This clone appeared once. The DNA for the CDR3 is TGTGCCAGCCAGCAAGGGGCCAGGGGGCCGGCAAATCAGCCCCAGCATTTT. This translates into CASQQGARGPANQPQHF. The V and J genes are TRBV2 and TRBJ1-5, with 8 positions matching TRBD1. CDR1 and CDR2 from the germline V gene are SNHLY and FYNNEI. V shed 8 bases and J 4 bases; nucleotides not matched to a gene: 16. The CDR3 sequence is 17 residues long.

V and J are TRBV19 and TRBJ1-4; possibly TRBD1 for D (6 bases). The V end was cut by 6 bases, the J end by 8 bases, with 16 bases between. The CDR3 is made up of 14 amino acids. The germline V gene encodes CDR1 LNHDA and CDR2 SQIVND (reference sequence). The CDR3 reads CASRTGTREEKLFF. DNA for the CDR3: TGTGCCAGTAGGACCGGGACAAGGGAAGAAAAACTGTTTTTT. The entire variable domain, with the rest obtained from reference TRBV19 and TRBJ1-4, is as follows: DGGITQSPKYLFRKEGQNVTLSCEQNLNHDAMYWYRQDPGQGLRLIYYSQIVNDFQKGDIAEGYSVSREKKESFPLTVTSAQKNPTAFYLCASRTGTREEKLFFGSGTQLSVL.

The rearrangement links TRBV7-2 to TRBJ1-1; 9 bases fit TRBD1. Trimming removed 1 base from V and 8 bases from J; junction bases left unmatched: 2. Germline CDR1 is SGHTA and CDR2 is FQGNSA. This CDR3 comprises 13 residues. CDR3 residues: CASSLGGTGEAFF. In nucleotides, the CDR3 is TGTGCCAGCAGCTTAGGGGGGACAGGGGAAGCTTTCTTT.

This sequence joins TRBV9 and TRBJ2-6, with TRBD1 identical over 7 bases. V dropped 0 bases and J dropped 0; count of bases not matched to a gene: 9. The CDR3 is 19 amino acids. Germline CDR1 and CDR2: SGDLS and YYNGEE. CDR3 protein: CASSVVQGLIPSGANVLTF. The CDR3 DNA follows: TGTGCCAGCAGCGTAGTACAGGGGTTGATTCCCTCTGGGGCCAACGTCCTGACTTTC.

The chain links TRBV18 to TRBJ2-1, with TRBD2 matching over 11 bases. Trimming at V came to 3 bases and at J to 0 bases, leaving 1 base not matched to a gene. Germline assignment: CDR1 KGHSH and CDR2 LQKENI. This CDR3 has 16 amino acids. In DNA, the CDR3 is TGTGCCAGCTCACCTAGCGGGGGGGTCTCCTACAATGAGCAGTTCTTC. Amino acid sequence: CASSPSGGVSYNEQFF.

The rearrangement links TRBV30 to TRBJ1-3; D gene ambiguous. The germline CDR1 and CDR2 sequences are GTSNPN and SVGIG (reference sequence). CDR3 length: 14 amino acids. Between the trimmed V and J ends, which lost 0 bases and 0 bases, there was a span of 6 bases. The CDR3 nucleotides read TGTGCCTGGAGTGTTTCGAGCTCTGGAAACACCATATATTTT. Its protein is CAWSVSSSGNTIYF.

This clone was counted a single time. The rearrangement joins TRBV6-5 to TRBJ2-7; 7 nucleotides align to TRBD2. Trimming cost V 6 bases and J 5 bases; bases outside gene matches: 7. This CDR3 is built from 13 residues. The germline V gene has CDR1 MNHEY and CDR2 SVGAGI. CDR3 sequence (DNA): TGTGCCAGCAGCGGGGCGGGGGTCGACGAGCAGTACTTC. It translates to CASSGAGVDEQYF.

This clone was picked up many times. The gene calls are TRBV7-2 and TRBJ2-7; 7 nucleotides match TRBD2. V gave up 5 bases and J gave up 3 bases; unmatched junction bases: 19. The CDR3 is made up of 18 amino acids. Per the germline V gene, CDR1 is SGHTA and CDR2 is FQGNSA. CDR3 nucleotide sequence: TGTGCCAGCAGCCCCGGAGGGCAGGGTAGGGACTACCACTACGAGCAGTACTTC. As protein: CASSPGGQGRDYHYEQYF. The full variable domain, in which reference TRBV7-2 and TRBJ2-7 provide the parts outside the CDR3, is GAGVSQSPSNKVTEKGKDVELRCDPISGHTALYWYRQSLGQGLEFLIYFQGNSAPDKSGLPSDRFSAERTGGSVSTLTIQRTQQEDSAVYLCASSPGGQGRDYHYEQYFGPGTRLTVT.

The J gene is TRBJ2-5, the V gene TRBV28; 8 bases fit TRBD2. Per germline, CDR1 MDHEN and CDR2 SYDVKM. V lost 7 bases and J lost 5; bases outside the gene matches: 12. The CDR3 loop spans 15 amino acids. The DNA for the CDR3 is TGTGCCAGCATTTCCGAAGGAAGCGGGAGTGAGACCCAGTACTTC. Translation: CASISEGSGSETQYF.

V usage is TRBV5-4 and J usage is TRBJ1-2; possibly TRBD1 for D (6 bases). The CDR3 loop spans 13 amino acids. Germline CDR1 is SGHNT and CDR2 is YYREEE (reference sequence). The V end lost 4 bases, the J end lost 5 bases, and 12 bases lay between the germline ends. In DNA form, the CDR3 reads TGTGCCAGCAGCACGGAGGACAGATATGGCTACACCTTC. Translation: CASSTEDRYGYTF.

The table lists this clone with a count of one. The rearrangement uses TRBV11-2 and TRBJ1-6; TRBD1 matches 7 bases. The CDR3 extends over 19 amino acids. Looked up from germline, CDR1 is SGHAT and CDR2 is FQNNGV. The J segment lost 5 bases and the V segment lost 0 bases, leaving 13 bases of the junction unmatched. This chain's CDR3 is CASSLDFGRAGGNNSPLHF. The CDR3 bases are TGTGCCAGCAGCTTAGATTTTGGACGGGCAGGGGGAAATAATTCACCCCTCCACTTT.

The table lists this clone with many counts. The chain links TRBV6-5 to TRBJ2-3, with D unclear. Germline-derived CDR1 and CDR2 are MNHEY and SVGAGI. The CDR3 spans 15 residues. Trimming left V 0 bases short and J 6 bases short, with 13 bases between. Here the CDR3 DNA reads TGTGCCAGCAGTTACTCGGTCGCCGATCAGGATACGCAGTATTTT. Its translation is CASSYSVADQDTQYF.

The CDR3 DNA reads as TGTGCCACTCCTCGGGGTGGGATTGCCACCGGGGAGCTGTTTTTT. Amino acid sequence: CATPRGGIATGELFF. This chain uses TRBV6-5 with TRBJ2-2; possibly TRBD2 for D (5 bases). The germline V and J ends were trimmed by 10 bases and 4 bases, with 19 bases remaining between them. Germline CDR1 is MNHEY and CDR2 is SVGAGI. This CDR3 spans 15 amino acids.

The chain is built from TRBV12-5 and TRBJ1-4; D not certain. V was shortened by 9 bases and J by 3 bases, with 14 bases between the two germline ends. The CDR3 loop spans 14 amino acids. Germline values: CDR1 LGHNT, CDR2 FRNRAP. The CDR3 nucleotides read TGTGCTAGATTCCTGGGAGAGCCTAATGAAAAACTGTTTTTT. This encodes CARFLGEPNEKLFF.

The chain combines TRBV6-2 or TRBV6-3 with TRBJ2-4; TRBD1 aligns across 8 bases. V lost 5 bases, J lost 3 bases, and 9 bases stayed unmatched. This CDR3 spans 16 amino acids. Germline CDR1 and CDR2: MNHEY and SVGEGT. CDR3 protein: CASSQIAQGGKNIQYF. CDR3 in DNA: TGTGCCAGCAGTCAAATTGCACAGGGGGGCAAAAACATTCAGTACTTC.

This sequence joins TRBV10-2 and TRBJ1-1; D may be TRBD1 (6 bases). The CDR3 has 13 residues. V lost 10 bases and J lost 0, with 12 bases in between. Germline values: CDR1 WSHSY, CDR2 SAAADI. The CDR3 DNA is TGCGCCACGGAGGGGGGGATGAACACTGAAGCTTTCTTT. This translates into CATEGGMNTEAFF.

This clone was seen only once. The gene calls are TRBV4-1 and TRBJ1-1, with a tentative D call TRBD1 (5 bases). CDR1 and CDR2 (germline): MGHRA, YSYEKL. The V end was cut by 4 bases, the J end by 0 bases, with 18 bases between. The CDR3 consists of 17 residues. The CDR3: CASSPKIGPGLNTEAFF. For the CDR3, the DNA is TGCGCCAGCAGCCCTAAGATCGGTCCAGGGTTGAACACTGAAGCTTTCTTT.

V is TRBV5-1 and J is TRBJ2-7, with a weak D call TRBD2 (6 bases). The CDR3 is made up of 15 amino acids. Deletions cut 7 bases from V and 4 bases from J, with 21 bases between. CDR1 and CDR2 (germline): SGHRS, YFSETQ. CDR3 amino acids: CASSYSAGIGYEQYF. In DNA form, the CDR3 reads TGCGCCAGCTCCTACAGCGCGGGGATAGGATACGAGCAGTACTTC.